Detailed here is one T cell receptor (beta chain). Its specificity is unknown. TCRdb analysed the 5' RACE reads with MiXCR anew, one entry per CDR3 protein. The repertoire consists of about 81,000 distinct CDR3 sequences, with roughly 6% occurring once and the leading ten covering 7.8%. This sample stems from a study of early T cells in non-severe SARS-CoV-2 infection. Study conclusions and caveats: Private and CD4 specificities were missed by VDJdb matching, skewed to anti-spike CD8.

V lost 9 bases and J lost 2; bases outside the gene matches: 10. CDR1 is SGHRS, CDR2 YFSETQ, per germline. This CDR3 contains 15 residues. The receptor was derived from an adult who was a healthcare worker with PCR-confirmed SARS-CoV-2 infection or an uninfected control (not recorded which). The sample consisted of whole blood. The V call is TRBV5-1, the J call TRBJ2-2; TRBD1 matches at 7 bases. The CDR3 region is CATAGTAFNTGELFF. The CDR3 nucleotides read TGCGCCACCGCCGGGACAGCATTTAACACCGGGGAGCTGTTTTTT.